Below are 10 T cell receptor beta chains sequenced from a single sample in a study of shared clonotypes between healthy human individuals. Profiled with immunoSEQ multiplex PCR; TCRdb holds only in-frame clones, not every one. Of approximately 980,000 clones listed, 76% are singletons. Source material: memory CD4+ T cells sorted from blood. Indicated subset: CD45RA-negative fraction. The source of these receptors is a young man in good health.

The genes are TRBV6-1 and TRBJ2-2; a possible D gene is TRBD2 (5 bases). This CDR3 is 14 amino acids long. The germline V gene encodes CDR1 MNHNS and CDR2 SASEGT. V was pared by 8 bases and J by 5 bases, with 15 bases between. In nucleotides, the CDR3 is TGTGCCAGCCAGCCGCCCGGGAAGACCGGGGAGCTGTTTTTT. It codes for CASQPPGKTGELFF.

The chain combines TRBV2 with TRBJ2-7, with D maybe TRBD1 (6 bases). Deletions cut 0 bases from V and 4 bases from J, with 13 bases between. This CDR3 contains 15 residues. Germline loops: CDR1 SNHLY, CDR2 FYNNEI. For the CDR3, the DNA is TGTGCCAGCAGTGAAGCGGGCTTTGGACAGTACGAGCAGTACTTC. As protein: CASSEAGFGQYEQYF. Based on the CDR3 plus reference TRBV2 and TRBJ2-7, the full variable domain is EPEVTQTPSHQVTQMGQEVILRCVPISNHLYFYWYRQILGQKVEFLVSFYNNEISEKSEIFDDQFSVERPDGSNFTLKIRSTKLEDSAMYFCASSEAGFGQYEQYFGPGTRLTVT.

The CDR3, as DNA: TGTGCCAGCAGTGGAAGTGGACAGGGAAACACCATATATTTT. Its protein is CASSGSGQGNTIYF. This chain uses TRBV6-4 with TRBJ1-3; perhaps TRBD1 as D (6 bases). The CDR3 totals 14 residues. The V end was cut by 4 bases, the J end by 4 bases, with 11 bases between. CDR1 MRHNA and CDR2 SNTAGT come from the germline V gene.

This clone showed up just a few times. This chain connects TRBV13 to TRBJ1-1; D gene unclear. Germline V CDR1 and CDR2: PRHDT, FYEKMQ (reference sequence). This CDR3 comprises 15 residues. V lost 6 bases and J 0 bases, leaving 14 bases between the germline ends. CDR3 coding DNA: TGTGCCAGCAGGAACTTACAACACATGAACACTGAAGCTTTCTTT. Amino acids: CASRNLQHMNTEAFF.

In DNA, the CDR3 is TGTGCCAGCTCACCTAGGGCTTCTAGCACAGATACGCAGTATTTT. It encodes CASSPRASSTDTQYF. The gene calls are TRBV18 and TRBJ2-3; unclear D gene. This CDR3 region has 15 residues. Between the trimmed V and J ends, which lost 3 bases and 0 bases, there was a span of 10 bases. Germline values: CDR1 KGHSH, CDR2 LQKENI.

The chain uses TRBV11-2 and TRBJ2-5; either TRBD1 or TRBD2 may supply D (5 bases each). Trimming shortened V by 4 bases and J by 5 bases, and 17 bases separated the two germline ends. This CDR3 has 15 amino acids. Germline values: CDR1 SGHAT, CDR2 FQNNGV. The CDR3 region has the DNA TGTGCCAGCAGCTCCCAGGGTGAGGGGCAGGAGACCCAGTACTTC. It translates to CASSSQGEGQETQYF.

The V call is TRBV5-1, the J call TRBJ1-5, with TRBD1 matching 7 bases. Germline CDR1 reads SGHRS; CDR2 reads YFSETQ. Trimming cost V 0 bases and J 6 bases; bases outside gene matches: 6. The length of the CDR3 is 15 residues. CDR3 loop: CASSLDAGGAQPQHF. As DNA, the CDR3 is TGCGCCAGCAGCTTGGATGCAGGGGGGGCTCAGCCCCAGCATTTT.

This clone was counted between two and nine times. Other DNA sequences from this sample encode an identical CDR3 as well. V is TRBV11-2 and J is TRBJ2-3; D is unresolved. Trimming removed 5 bases from V and 2 bases from J, with 5 bases in between. CDR3 length equals 12 residues. Germline V gene sequence: CDR1 SGHAT, CDR2 FQNNGV. The CDR3 reads CASSLFTDTQYF. The CDR3 DNA reads as TGTGCCAGCAGCCTCTTCACAGATACGCAGTATTTT.

This rearrangement joins TRBV7-8 to TRBJ2-4, with 12 bases identical to TRBD2. CDR1 and CDR2 (germline): SGHVS, FQNEAQ. The J segment lost 2 bases and the V segment lost 5 bases, leaving 13 bases of the junction unmatched. The CDR3 consists of 19 residues. The CDR3 loop reads CASSQGLAGARRPKNIQYF. CDR3 nucleotide sequence: TGTGCCAGCAGCCAGGGACTAGCGGGTGCTCGACGGCCCAAAAACATTCAGTACTTC.

This sequence joins TRBV2 and TRBJ2-5, with 7 bases aligning to TRBD2. CDR3 size: 14 residues. Germline lookup yields CDR1 SNHLY and CDR2 FYNNEI. The junction had 7 bases not matched to a gene; V was cut back by 7 bases and J by 2 bases. CDR3 in amino acids: CASTTLGLQETQYF. The CDR3 DNA reads as TGTGCCAGCACGACCTTGGGACTACAAGAGACCCAGTACTTC.